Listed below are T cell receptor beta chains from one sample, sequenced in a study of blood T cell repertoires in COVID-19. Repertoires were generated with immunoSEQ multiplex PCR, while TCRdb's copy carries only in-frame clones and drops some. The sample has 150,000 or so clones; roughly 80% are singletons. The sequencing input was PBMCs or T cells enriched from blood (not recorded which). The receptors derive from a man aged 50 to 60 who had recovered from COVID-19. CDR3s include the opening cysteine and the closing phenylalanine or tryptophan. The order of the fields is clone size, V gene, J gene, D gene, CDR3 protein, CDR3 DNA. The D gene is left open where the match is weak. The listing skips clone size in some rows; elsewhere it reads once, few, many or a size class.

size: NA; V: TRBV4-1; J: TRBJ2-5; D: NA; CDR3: CASSQDSAQQETQYF; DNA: TGCGCCAGCAGCCAAGACTCCGCGCAACAAGAGACCCAGTACTTC
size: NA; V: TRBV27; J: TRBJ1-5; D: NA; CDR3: CASSLVAGGNQPQHF; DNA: TGTGCCAGCAGTTTAGTTGCAGGGGGCAATCAGCCCCAGCATTTT
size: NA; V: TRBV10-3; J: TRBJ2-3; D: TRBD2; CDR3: CAISQRGTSGGSKGTDTQYF; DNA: TGTGCCATCAGTCAGCGAGGGACTAGCGGGGGGTCTAAAGGCACAGATACGCAGTATTTT
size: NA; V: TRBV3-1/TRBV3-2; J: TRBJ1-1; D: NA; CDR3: CASSQVRISSVSGAFF; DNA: TGTGCCAGCAGCCAAGTCCGCATCTCTTCTGTGTCAGGTGCTTTCTTT
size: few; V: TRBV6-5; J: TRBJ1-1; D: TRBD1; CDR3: CASSYWGQGAGEAFF; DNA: TGTGCCAGCAGTTACTGGGGACAGGGGGCTGGTGAAGCTTTCTTT
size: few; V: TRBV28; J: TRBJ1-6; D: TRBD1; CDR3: CASSLDRGKTPLHF; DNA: TGTGCCAGCAGTCTCGACAGGGGGAAGACACCCCTCCACTTT
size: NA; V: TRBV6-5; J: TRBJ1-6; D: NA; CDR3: CASMGQGRSPLHF; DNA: TGTGCCAGCATGGGGCAGGGTCGTTCACCCCTCCACTTT
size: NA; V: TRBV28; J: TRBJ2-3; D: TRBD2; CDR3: CASSSPSGGTDTQYF; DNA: TGTGCCAGCAGCTCTCCTAGCGGGGGCACAGATACGCAGTATTTT
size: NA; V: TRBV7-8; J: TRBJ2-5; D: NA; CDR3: CASSLAPSETQYF; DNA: TGTGCCAGCAGCTTGGCCCCCTCGGAGACCCAGTACTTC
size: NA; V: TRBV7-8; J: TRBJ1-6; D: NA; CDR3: CASSLRGASTYNSPLHF; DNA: TGTGCCAGCAGCTTACGCGGGGCTTCGACCTATAATTCACCCCTCCACTTT
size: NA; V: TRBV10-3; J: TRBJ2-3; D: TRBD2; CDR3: CAIPIPSGGPRDTQYF; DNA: TGTGCCATCCCCATACCTAGCGGGGGGCCGAGAGATACGCAGTATTTT
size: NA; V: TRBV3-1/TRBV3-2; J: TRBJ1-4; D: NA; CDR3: CASSQDSWSNNEKLFF; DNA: TGTGCCAGCAGCCAAGACTCGTGGAGTAATAATGAAAAACTGTTTTTT
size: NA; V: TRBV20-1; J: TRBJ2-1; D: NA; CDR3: CSAWGRNEQFF; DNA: TGCAGTGCTTGGGGGCGAAACGAGCAGTTCTTC
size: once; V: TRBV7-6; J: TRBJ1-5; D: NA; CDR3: CASSLVSGGNQPQHF; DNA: TGTGCCAGCAGCTTAGTGTCAGGGGGCAATCAGCCCCAGCATTTT
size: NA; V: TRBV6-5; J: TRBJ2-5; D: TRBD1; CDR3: CASIRDRGRETQYF; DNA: TGTGCCAGTATCCGGGACAGGGGGCGGGAGACCCAGTACTTC
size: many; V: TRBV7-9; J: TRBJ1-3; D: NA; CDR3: CASRAGMGESSGNTIYF; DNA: TGTGCCAGCAGGGCTGGGATGGGAGAGAGCTCTGGAAACACCATATATTTT
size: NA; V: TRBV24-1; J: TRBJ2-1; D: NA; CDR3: CATSDPFPGIYNEQFF; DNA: TGTGCCACCAGTGACCCTTTCCCGGGGATCTACAATGAGCAGTTCTTC
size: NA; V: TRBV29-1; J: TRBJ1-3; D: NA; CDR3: CSVVELTGNTIYF; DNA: TGCAGCGTTGTCGAACTTACTGGAAACACCATATATTTT
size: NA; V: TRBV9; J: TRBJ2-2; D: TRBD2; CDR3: CASSVDAGGNTGELFF; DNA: TGTGCCAGCAGCGTAGACGCGGGGGGAAACACCGGGGAGCTGTTTTTT
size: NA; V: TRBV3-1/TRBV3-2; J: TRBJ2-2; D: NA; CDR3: CASSPYRGFVAGELFF; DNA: TGTGCCAGCAGCCCCTATAGGGGGTTCGTGGCCGGGGAGCTGTTTTTT
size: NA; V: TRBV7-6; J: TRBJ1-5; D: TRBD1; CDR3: CASSSRRGLNQPQHF; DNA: TGTGCCAGCAGCTCACGCAGGGGGCTTAATCAGCCCCAGCATTTT
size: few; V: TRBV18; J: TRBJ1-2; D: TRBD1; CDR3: CASSQTGIYGYTF; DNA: TGTGCCAGCTCACAGACAGGGATCTATGGCTACACCTTC
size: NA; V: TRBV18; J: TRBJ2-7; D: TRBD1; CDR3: CASSPPGQGDYEQYF; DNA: TGTGCCAGCTCACCACCGGGCCAGGGGGACTACGAGCAGTACTTC
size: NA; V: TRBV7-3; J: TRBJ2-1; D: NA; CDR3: CASSLRAANEQFF; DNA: TGTGCCAGCAGCTTAAGGGCTGCCAATGAGCAGTTCTTC
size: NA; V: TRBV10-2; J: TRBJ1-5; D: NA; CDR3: CASSADSTNQPQHF; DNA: TGCGCCAGCAGTGCCGACAGTACCAATCAGCCCCAGCATTTT
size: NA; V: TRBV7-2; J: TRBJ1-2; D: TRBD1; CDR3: CASSLAPQGGGYTF; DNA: TGTGCCAGCAGCTTAGCCCCACAGGGGGGAGGCTACACCTTC
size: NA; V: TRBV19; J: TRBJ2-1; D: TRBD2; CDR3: CASSPRTSGTSYNEQFF; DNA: TGTGCCAGTAGTCCAAGGACTAGCGGAACCTCCTACAATGAGCAGTTCTTC
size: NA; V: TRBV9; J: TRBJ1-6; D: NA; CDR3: CASSVVAENNSPLHF; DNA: TGTGCCAGCAGCGTAGTAGCCGAGAATAATTCACCCCTCCACTTT
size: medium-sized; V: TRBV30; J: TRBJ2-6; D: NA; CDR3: CAWSPLSSGANVLTF; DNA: TGTGCCTGGAGTCCCCTTTCCTCTGGGGCCAACGTCCTGACTTTC
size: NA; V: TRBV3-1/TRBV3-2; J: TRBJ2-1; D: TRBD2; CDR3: CASSQGLAGYNEQFF; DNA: TGTGCCAGCAGCCAAGGACTAGCGGGGTACAATGAGCAGTTCTTC
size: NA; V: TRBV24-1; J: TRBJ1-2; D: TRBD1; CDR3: CATSDGTGGIGYGYTF; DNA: TGTGCCACCAGTGACGGGACAGGGGGCATAGGCTATGGCTACACCTTC
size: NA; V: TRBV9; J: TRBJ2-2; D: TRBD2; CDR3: CASSAGLASGTGELFF; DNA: TGTGCCAGCAGCGCCGGACTAGCGTCGGGCACCGGGGAGCTGTTTTTT
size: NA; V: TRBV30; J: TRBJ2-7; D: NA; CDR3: CAWIRGSYEQYF; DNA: TGTGCCTGGATTCGGGGATCCTACGAGCAGTACTTC
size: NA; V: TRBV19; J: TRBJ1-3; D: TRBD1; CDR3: CASSHRTGLSGNTIYF; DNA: TGTGCCAGTAGTCACCGGACAGGGCTCTCTGGAAACACCATATATTTT
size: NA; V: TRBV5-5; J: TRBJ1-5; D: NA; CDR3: CASSLGEGRQPQHF; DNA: TGTGCCAGCAGCTTAGGGGAGGGCCGGCAGCCCCAGCATTTT
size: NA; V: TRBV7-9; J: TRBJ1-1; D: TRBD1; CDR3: CASSSRDRGTEAFF; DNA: TGTGCCAGCAGCTCCCGGGACAGGGGTACTGAAGCTTTCTTT
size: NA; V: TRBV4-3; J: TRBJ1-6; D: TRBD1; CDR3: CASSQGQGASNSPLHF; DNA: TGCGCCAGCAGCCAAGGACAGGGGGCGTCTAATTCACCCCTCCACTTT
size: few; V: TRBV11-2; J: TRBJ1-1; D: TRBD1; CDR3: CASSLWTGVTEAFF; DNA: TGTGCCAGCAGCTTATGGACAGGGGTAACCGAAGCTTTCTTT
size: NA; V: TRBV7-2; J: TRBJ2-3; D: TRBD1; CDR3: CASSIGQGLFTDTQYF; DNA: TGTGCCAGCAGCATAGGACAGGGGCTATTCACAGATACGCAGTATTTT
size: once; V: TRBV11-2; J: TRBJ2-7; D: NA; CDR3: CASSPAQLNEQYF; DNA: TGTGCCAGCAGCCCCGCCCAACTAAACGAGCAGTACTTC
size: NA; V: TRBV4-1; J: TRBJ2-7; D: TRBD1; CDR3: CASSHRTGGNYEQYF; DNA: TGCGCCAGCAGCCATCGGACAGGGGGGAACTACGAGCAGTACTTC
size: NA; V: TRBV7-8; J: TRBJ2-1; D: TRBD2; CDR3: CASRRRLAGGYNEQFF; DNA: TGTGCCAGCAGACGAAGACTAGCGGGGGGGTACAATGAGCAGTTCTTC
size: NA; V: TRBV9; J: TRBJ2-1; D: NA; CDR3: CASSANVGAYNEQFF; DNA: TGTGCCAGCAGCGCCAATGTTGGGGCGTACAATGAGCAGTTCTTC
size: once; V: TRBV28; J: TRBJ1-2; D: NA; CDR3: CASSTGSIYGYTF; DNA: TGTGCCAGCAGTACAGGGAGCATCTATGGCTACACCTTC
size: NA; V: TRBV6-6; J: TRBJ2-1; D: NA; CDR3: CASSYSNSVRDEQFF; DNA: TGTGCCAGCAGTTACTCGAACAGTGTCAGGGATGAGCAGTTCTTC
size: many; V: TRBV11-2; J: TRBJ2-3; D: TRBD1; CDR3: CASSLGQNTDTQYF; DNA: TGTGCCAGCAGCTTGGGACAGAACACAGATACGCAGTATTTT
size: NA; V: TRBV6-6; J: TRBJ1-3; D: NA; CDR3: CASSYSIQLVDTIYF; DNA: TGTGCCAGCAGTTACTCGATACAGCTCGTGGACACCATATATTTT
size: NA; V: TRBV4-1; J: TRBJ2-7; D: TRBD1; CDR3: CASSLIGRDRGTYEQYF; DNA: TGCGCCAGCAGCCTGATCGGCCGGGACAGGGGGACCTACGAGCAGTACTTC
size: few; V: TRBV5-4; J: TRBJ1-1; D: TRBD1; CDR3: CASSSGQEEKAFF; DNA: TGTGCCAGCAGCTCGGGACAGGAAGAAAAAGCTTTCTTT
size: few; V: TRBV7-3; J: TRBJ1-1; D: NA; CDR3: CASSSTGNTEAFF; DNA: TGTGCCAGCAGCTCGACAGGGAACACTGAAGCTTTCTTT
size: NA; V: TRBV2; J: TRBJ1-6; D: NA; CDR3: CASKVEGGGNSPLHF; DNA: TGTGCCAGCAAGGTGGAGGGCGGGGGTAATTCACCCCTCCACTTT
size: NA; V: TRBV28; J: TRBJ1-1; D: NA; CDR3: CASSFAGRGTVEAFF; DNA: TGTGCCAGCAGTTTTGCCGGTAGGGGGACCGTTGAAGCTTTCTTT
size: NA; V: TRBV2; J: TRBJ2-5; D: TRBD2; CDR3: CASKNLAGTGETQYF; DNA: TGTGCCAGCAAGAATCTAGCGGGGACGGGGGAGACCCAGTACTTC